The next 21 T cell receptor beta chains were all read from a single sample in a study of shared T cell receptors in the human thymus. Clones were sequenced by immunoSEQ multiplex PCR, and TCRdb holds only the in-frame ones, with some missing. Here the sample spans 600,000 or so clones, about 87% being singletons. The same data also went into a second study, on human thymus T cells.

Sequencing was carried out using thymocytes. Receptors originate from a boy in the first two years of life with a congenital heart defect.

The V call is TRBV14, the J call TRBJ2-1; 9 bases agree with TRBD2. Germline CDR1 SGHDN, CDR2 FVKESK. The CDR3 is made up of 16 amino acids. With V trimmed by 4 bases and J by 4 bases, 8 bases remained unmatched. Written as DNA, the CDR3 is TGTGCCAGCAGCCCCCCCGGGACTAGCCGTTACAATGAGCAGTTCTTC. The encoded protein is CASSPPGTSRYNEQFF.

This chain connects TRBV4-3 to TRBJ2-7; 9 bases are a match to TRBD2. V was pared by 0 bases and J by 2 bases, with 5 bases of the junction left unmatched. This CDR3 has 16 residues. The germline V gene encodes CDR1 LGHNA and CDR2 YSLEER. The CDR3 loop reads CASSQDRASGAYEQYF. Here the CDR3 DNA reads TGCGCCAGCAGCCAAGATAGGGCTAGCGGGGCCTACGAGCAGTACTTC.

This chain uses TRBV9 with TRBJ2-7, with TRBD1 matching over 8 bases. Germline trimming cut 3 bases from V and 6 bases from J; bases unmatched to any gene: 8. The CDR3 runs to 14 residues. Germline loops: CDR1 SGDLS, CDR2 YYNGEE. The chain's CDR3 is CASSGTGTGGEQYF. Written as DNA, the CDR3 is TGTGCCAGCAGCGGTACCGGGACAGGTGGCGAGCAGTACTTC. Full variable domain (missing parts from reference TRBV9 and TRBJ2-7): DSGVTQTPKHLITATGQRVTLRCSPRSGDLSVYWYQQSLDQGLQFLIQYYNGEERAKGNILERFSAQQFPDLHSELNLSSLELGDSALYFCASSGTGTGGEQYFGPGTRLTVT.

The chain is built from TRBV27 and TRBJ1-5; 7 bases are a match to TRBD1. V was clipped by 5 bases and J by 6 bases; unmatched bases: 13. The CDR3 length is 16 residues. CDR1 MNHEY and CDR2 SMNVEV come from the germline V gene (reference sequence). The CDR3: CASSPGRGQGCQPQHF. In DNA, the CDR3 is TGTGCCAGCAGTCCCGGGAGGGGGCAGGGGTGTCAGCCCCAGCATTTT.

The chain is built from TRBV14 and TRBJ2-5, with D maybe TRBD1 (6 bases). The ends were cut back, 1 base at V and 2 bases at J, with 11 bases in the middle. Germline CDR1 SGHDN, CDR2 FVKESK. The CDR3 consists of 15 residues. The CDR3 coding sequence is TGTGCCAGCAGCCAAGGGACAGAGACTCAAGAGACCCAGTACTTC. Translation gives CASSQGTETQETQYF. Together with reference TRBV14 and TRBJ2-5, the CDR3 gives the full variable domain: EAGVTQFPSHSVIEKGQTVTLRCDPISGHDNLYWYRRVMGKEIKFLLHFVKESKQDESGMPNNRFLAERTGGTYSTLKVQPAELEDSGVYFCASSQGTETQETQYFGPGTRLLVL.

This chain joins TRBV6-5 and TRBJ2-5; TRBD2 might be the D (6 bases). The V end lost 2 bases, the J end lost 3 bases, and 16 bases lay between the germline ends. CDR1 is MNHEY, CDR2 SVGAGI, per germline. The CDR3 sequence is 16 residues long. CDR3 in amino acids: CASSYLFWGGKETQYF. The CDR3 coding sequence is TGTGCCAGCAGTTACCTGTTTTGGGGCGGGAAAGAGACCCAGTACTTC.

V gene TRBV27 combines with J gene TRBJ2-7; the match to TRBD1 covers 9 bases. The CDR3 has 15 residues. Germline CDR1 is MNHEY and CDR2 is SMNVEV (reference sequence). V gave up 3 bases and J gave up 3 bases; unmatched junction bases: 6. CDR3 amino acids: CASSFAPGQGYEQYF. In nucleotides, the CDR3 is TGTGCCAGCAGTTTCGCCCCGGGACAGGGCTACGAGCAGTACTTC.

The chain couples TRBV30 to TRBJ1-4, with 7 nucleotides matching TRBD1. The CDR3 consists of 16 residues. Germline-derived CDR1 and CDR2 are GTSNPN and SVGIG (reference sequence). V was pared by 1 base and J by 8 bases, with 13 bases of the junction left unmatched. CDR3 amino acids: CAWSGDSTTSWEKLFF. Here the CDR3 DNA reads TGTGCCTGGAGTGGGGACAGCACCACTTCGTGGGAAAAACTGTTTTTT.

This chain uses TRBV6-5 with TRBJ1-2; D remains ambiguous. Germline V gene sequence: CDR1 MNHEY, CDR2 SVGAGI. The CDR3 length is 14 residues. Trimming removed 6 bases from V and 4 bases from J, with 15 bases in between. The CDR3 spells CASSRVRNFYGYTF. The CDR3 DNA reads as TGTGCCAGCAGCCGAGTGAGGAACTTCTATGGCTACACCTTC.

CDR3 DNA: TGTGCCAGCAGCTCTGTACAGGGGGCGGCAGAGACCCAGTACTTC. Translating it yields CASSSVQGAAETQYF. This chain joins TRBV7-9 and TRBJ2-5; TRBD1 aligns across 9 bases. Germline lookup yields CDR1 SEHNR and CDR2 FQNEAQ (reference sequence). Trimming at V came to 4 bases and at J to 4 bases, leaving 7 bases not matched to a gene. The CDR3 contains 15 residues.

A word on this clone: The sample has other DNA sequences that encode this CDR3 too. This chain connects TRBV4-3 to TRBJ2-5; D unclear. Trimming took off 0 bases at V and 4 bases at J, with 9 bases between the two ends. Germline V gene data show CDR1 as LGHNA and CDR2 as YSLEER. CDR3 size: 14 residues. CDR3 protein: CASSQDRSGETQYF. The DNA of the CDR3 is TGCGCCAGCAGCCAAGATCGGTCTGGAGAGACCCAGTACTTC.

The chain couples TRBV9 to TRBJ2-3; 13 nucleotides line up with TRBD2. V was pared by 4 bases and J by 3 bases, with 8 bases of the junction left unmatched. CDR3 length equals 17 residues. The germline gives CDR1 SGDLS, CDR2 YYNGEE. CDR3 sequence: CASSLTGLAGLTDTQYF. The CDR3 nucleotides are TGTGCCAGCAGCCTAACGGGACTAGCGGGATTGACAGATACGCAGTATTTT.

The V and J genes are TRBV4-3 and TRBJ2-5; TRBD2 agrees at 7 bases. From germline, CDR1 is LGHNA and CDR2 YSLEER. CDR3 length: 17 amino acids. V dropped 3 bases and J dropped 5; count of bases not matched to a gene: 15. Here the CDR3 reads CASSQDIGTMIRETQYF. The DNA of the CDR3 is TGCGCCAGCAGCCAGGATATAGGGACTATGATCCGGGAGACCCAGTACTTC.

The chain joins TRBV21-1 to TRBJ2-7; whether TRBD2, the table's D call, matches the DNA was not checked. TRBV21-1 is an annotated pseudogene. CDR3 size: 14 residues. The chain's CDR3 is CASSKEGGAYEQYF. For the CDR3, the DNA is TGTGCCAGCAGCAAAGAAGGGGGGGCCTACGAGCAGTACTTC.

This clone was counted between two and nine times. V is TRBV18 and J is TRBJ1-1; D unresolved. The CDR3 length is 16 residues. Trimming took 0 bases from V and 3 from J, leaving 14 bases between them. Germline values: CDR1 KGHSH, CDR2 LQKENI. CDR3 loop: CASSPPVQVSYTEAFF. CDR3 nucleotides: TGTGCCAGCTCACCACCGGTTCAGGTATCGTACACTGAAGCTTTCTTT.

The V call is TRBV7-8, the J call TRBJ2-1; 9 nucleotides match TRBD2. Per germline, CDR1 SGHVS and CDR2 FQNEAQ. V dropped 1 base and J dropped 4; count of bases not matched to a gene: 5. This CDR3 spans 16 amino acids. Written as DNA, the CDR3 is TGTGCCAGCAGCTTAGTTGCTAGCGGGACTTACAATGAGCAGTTCTTC. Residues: CASSLVASGTYNEQFF.

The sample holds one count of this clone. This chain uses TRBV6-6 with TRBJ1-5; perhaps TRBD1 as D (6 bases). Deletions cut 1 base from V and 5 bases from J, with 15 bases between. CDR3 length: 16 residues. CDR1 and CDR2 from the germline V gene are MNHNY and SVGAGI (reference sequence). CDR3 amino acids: CASSYLGEGDDQPQHF. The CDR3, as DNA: TGTGCCAGCAGTTACTTGGGGGAGGGGGACGATCAGCCCCAGCATTTT.

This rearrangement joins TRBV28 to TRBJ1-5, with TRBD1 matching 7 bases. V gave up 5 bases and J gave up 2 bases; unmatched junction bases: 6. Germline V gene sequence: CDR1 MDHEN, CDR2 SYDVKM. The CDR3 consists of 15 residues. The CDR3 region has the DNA TGTGCCAGCAGTGACCGGGACAGTGGCAATCAGCCCCAGCATTTT. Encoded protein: CASSDRDSGNQPQHF.

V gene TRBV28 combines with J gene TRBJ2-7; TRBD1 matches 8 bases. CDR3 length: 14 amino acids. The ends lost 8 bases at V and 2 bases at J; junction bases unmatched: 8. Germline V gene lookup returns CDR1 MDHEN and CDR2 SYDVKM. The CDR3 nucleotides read TGTGCCAGCGAGCCGGCAGGGGGCACCTACGAGCAGTACTTC. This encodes CASEPAGGTYEQYF.

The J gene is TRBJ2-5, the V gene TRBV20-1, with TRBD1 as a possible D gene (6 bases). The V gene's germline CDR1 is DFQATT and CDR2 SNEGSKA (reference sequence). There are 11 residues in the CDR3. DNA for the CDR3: TGCGGATGGGGGCGCCAAGAGACCCAGTACTTC. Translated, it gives CGWGRQETQYF.

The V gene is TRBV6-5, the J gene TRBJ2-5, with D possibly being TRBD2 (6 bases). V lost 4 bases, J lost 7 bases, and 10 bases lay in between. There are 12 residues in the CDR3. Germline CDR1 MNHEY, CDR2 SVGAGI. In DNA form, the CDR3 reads TGTGCCAGCAGTTCACCGCGGGGGACCCAGTACTTC. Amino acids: CASSSPRGTQYF.